This TCR beta chain stems from a study of radiation and T cells in renal cell carcinoma. Assay: immunoSEQ multiplex PCR; the TCRdb copy retains only in-frame clones and omits some. Among just over 95,000 clones listed, around nine tenths were seen once. Time point defined: baseline pretreatment blood. Treatment defined: 15 Gy SBRT to primary tumor, nephrectomy 4 weeks later. Serial blood draws occurred at baseline and 2 and 4 weeks post-SBRT. Clear cell pathology was present in this patient's renal cell carcinoma. J was trimmed by 2 bases and V by 4 bases; bases with no gene match: 6. CDR1 and CDR2 (germline): SGDLS, YYNGEE. The CDR3 runs to 16 residues. Whole-study findings and limits: From baseline, blood top tumor clonotypes peaked at 2 weeks post-radiation.

Details on this clone: The target antigen is unknown.

The material sequenced was blood, taken from a patient whose treatment included radiotherapy and nephrectomy. The origin of this receptor is a man over 45 with renal cell carcinoma. This sequence joins TRBV9 and TRBJ2-3, with 11 bases that match TRBD2. The CDR3 DNA sequence: TGTGCCAGCAGCTTTAGCGGGGGGGCGTACACAGATACGCAGTATTTT. This gives the protein CASSFSGGAYTDTQYF.